The sequence of this TCR beta chain was determined in a study of cytomegalovirus exposure and HLA in healthy donors. PCR used 60 Vbeta primers and 13 Jbeta primers. Some clones are missing from TCRdb's copy, which holds only in-frame ones; the method was immunoSEQ multiplex PCR. Here the sample spans 200,000 to 250,000 clones, more than 60% being singletons. CDR3 size: 15 residues. The germline V gene has CDR1 ENHRY and CDR2 SYGVKD. The V end was cut by 8 bases, the J end by 1 base, with 17 bases between. Sequencing was performed on PBMCs. The chain couples TRBV10-3 to TRBJ1-1, with a tentative D call TRBD1 (6 bases). The receptor's source is a woman aged 55-70 years in good health and CMV-seropositive. CDR3 protein: CAIGRGKQGNTEAFF. CDR3 nucleotides: TGTGCCATCGGGCGGGGGAAACAGGGGAACACTGAAGCTTTCTTT.